These 23 T cell receptor beta chains were all obtained from the same sample, sequenced in a study of CD8 T cells in ankylosing spondylitis. Overall study results and limits: Made up of 7 to 9 highly homologous variants, a TCR beta motif appeared characteristic of ankylosing spondylitis blood.

TCRdb reprocessed the 5' RACE reads with MiXCR, giving one entry per CDR3 protein. This table has 300,000 to 400,000 distinct CDR3 sequences, approximately 20% appearing once. No cognate antigen is known for these TCRs. Sequenced material: blood, either unsorted or a sorted T cell fraction (not recorded which). These receptors came from a male donor with ankylosing spondylitis.

This clonotype appeared many times. The chain recombines TRBV29-1 with TRBJ2-7, with a tentative D call TRBD1 (6 bases). CDR1 is SQVTM, CDR2 ANQGSEA, per germline. V gave up 0 bases and J gave up 4 bases, with 25 bases separating them. The CDR3 contains 18 residues. In DNA form, the CDR3 reads TGCAGCGTTGAAGAGCTAGAGGAAGGACAGCCCAGGGAGTACGAGCAGTACTTC. This sequence encodes CSVEELEEGQPREYEQYF.

This clonotype was seen ten or more times. The genes are TRBV12-3 or TRBV12-4 and TRBJ1-3; 8 bases line up with TRBD1. The V segment lost 6 bases and the J segment 2 bases; nucleotides outside the gene matches: 3. This CDR3 region has 14 residues. The CDR3 reads CASRPTGAGNTIYF. In DNA form, the CDR3 reads TGTGCCAGCAGGCCGACAGGGGCTGGAAACACCATATATTTT.

The CDR3 region is CASSPNRGPDTQYF. The CDR3 nucleotides read TGTGCCAGCTCACCCAACAGGGGCCCAGATACGCAGTATTTT. The chain combines TRBV18 with TRBJ2-3; 7 nucleotides line up with TRBD1. The length of the CDR3 is 14 residues. CDR1 and CDR2 (germline): KGHSH, LQKENI. J was trimmed by 4 bases and V by 3 bases; bases with no gene match: 4.

The chain couples TRBV7-2 to TRBJ1-5, with 7 bases aligning to TRBD1. The germline CDR1 and CDR2 sequences are SGHTA and FQGNSA. This CDR3 spans 15 amino acids. V trimming: 4 bases; J trimming: 6 bases; junction bases outside the gene matches: 9. As DNA, the CDR3 is TGTGCCAGCAGCTCTCTCGACAGGGTGGGTCAGCCCCAGCATTTT. As protein: CASSSLDRVGQPQHF. The complete variable domain, with remaining parts taken from reference TRBV7-2 and TRBJ1-5, reads GAGVSQSPSNKVTEKGKDVELRCDPISGHTALYWYRQSLGQGLEFLIYFQGNSAPDKSGLPSDRFSAERTGGSVSTLTIQRTQQEDSAVYLCASSSLDRVGQPQHFGDGTRLSIL.

This clonotype was observed at least ten times. The chain links TRBV4-2 to TRBJ2-7, with 12 nucleotides matching TRBD2. Germline V gene data show CDR1 as LGHNA and CDR2 as YNFKEQ. V lost 4 bases to trimming and J lost 3 bases; unmatched junction nucleotides: 10. The CDR3 is 17 residues long. CDR3 nucleotides: TGTGCCAGCAGCCCAGGACCGGGACTAGCGGGCCGCTACGAGCAGTACTTC. It specifies CASSPGPGLAGRYEQYF.

The V call is TRBV3-1, the J call TRBJ2-2, with 8 bases matching TRBD2. The CDR3 length is 16 residues. The trim removed 0 bases at V and 3 bases at J, leaving 3 bases unmatched. CDR1 and CDR2 (germline): LGHDT, YNNKEL (reference sequence). Written as DNA, the CDR3 is TGTGCCAGCAGCCAAGAAGCAGCGGGAGACACCGGGGAGCTGTTTTTT. It encodes CASSQEAAGDTGELFF.

This sequence joins TRBV28 and TRBJ2-7; TRBD1 agrees at 7 bases. The CDR3 contains 15 residues. V was clipped by 6 bases and J by 0 bases; unmatched bases: 8. Germline V gene data show CDR1 as MDHEN and CDR2 as SYDVKM. CDR3 sequence (DNA): TGTGCCAGCAGATCGACGGGACAGTCCTCCTACGAGCAGTACTTC. Protein sequence: CASRSTGQSSYEQYF.

J is TRBJ2-7 and V is TRBV3-1; 8 nucleotides align to TRBD2. The J segment lost 6 bases and the V segment lost 0 bases, leaving 13 bases of the junction unmatched. From germline, CDR1 is LGHDT and CDR2 YNNKEL (reference sequence). The CDR3 has 17 residues. Here the CDR3 reads CASSQDLRLANTGEQYF. CDR3 nucleotide sequence: TGTGCCAGCAGCCAAGATCTGAGACTAGCGAATACGGGCGAGCAGTACTTC.

V usage is TRBV4-1 and J usage is TRBJ2-2, with D tentatively TRBD1 (6 bases). CDR3 length: 13 residues. Trimming cost V 4 bases and J 7 bases, with 10 bases left between them. From germline, CDR1 is MGHRA and CDR2 YSYEKL. The CDR3 region is CASSRTEGGELFF. CDR3 nucleotide sequence: TGCGCCAGCAGCCGGACAGAGGGCGGGGAGCTGTTTTTT.

This clonotype was counted between two and nine times. This rearrangement joins TRBV5-1 to TRBJ1-3; D unclear. Trimming removed 3 bases at V and 3 bases at J, with 10 bases between. Per the germline V gene, CDR1 is SGHRS and CDR2 is YFSETQ. This CDR3 region has 14 residues. The CDR3 sequence: CASSWAGVGNTIYF. CDR3 nucleotides: TGCGCCAGCAGCTGGGCCGGGGTTGGAAACACCATATATTTT. The full variable domain, completed using reference TRBV5-1 and TRBJ1-3, is KAGVTQTPRYLIKTRGQQVTLSCSPISGHRSVSWYQQTPGQGLQFLFEYFSETQRNKGNFPGRFSGRQFSNSRSEMNVSTLELGDSALYLCASSWAGVGNTIYFGEGSWLTVV.

V gene TRBV15 combines with J gene TRBJ1-2, with TRBD1 as a possible D gene (6 bases). Trimming stripped 0 bases from V and 4 bases from J, with 12 bases between. Germline CDR1 reads LNHNV; CDR2 reads YYDKDF (reference sequence). CDR3 length equals 15 residues. CDR3 region: CATSRDRTASYGYTF. The CDR3 nucleotides read TGTGCCACCAGCAGAGATCGGACAGCCAGCTATGGCTACACCTTC.

The V call is TRBV18, the J call TRBJ2-7, with D maybe TRBD1 (5 bases). V was pared by 2 bases and J by 3 bases, with 14 bases between. The CDR3 is 15 residues long. Germline lookup yields CDR1 KGHSH and CDR2 LQKENI. In DNA, the CDR3 is TGTGCCAGCTCACCAGCCAGGGCGCTGGGCTACGAGCAGTACTTC. This codes for CASSPARALGYEQYF.

V gene TRBV20-1 combines with J gene TRBJ2-1; possible D gene TRBD1, 6 bases. V was shortened by 6 bases and J by 5 bases, with 20 bases between the two germline ends. The germline V gene encodes CDR1 DFQATT and CDR2 SNEGSKA (reference sequence). The CDR3 length is 15 residues. This CDR3 is CSATFRDKGNNEQFF. CDR3 DNA: TGCAGTGCCACGTTCCGGGACAAGGGTAACAATGAGCAGTTCTTC.

The chain couples TRBV5-1 to TRBJ1-1; the D gene is possibly TRBD1 (5 bases). Germline V gene data show CDR1 as SGHRS and CDR2 as YFSETQ. The CDR3 consists of 15 residues. Trimming took off 4 bases at V and 1 base at J, with 14 bases between the two ends. This chain's CDR3 is CASSRLGGWNTEAFF. In DNA, the CDR3 is TGCGCCAGCAGCCGCCTCGGGGGGTGGAACACTGAAGCTTTCTTT.

The chain recombines TRBV5-1 with TRBJ2-7; 10 nucleotides line up with TRBD2. The CDR3 runs 14 residues. V trimming: 3 bases; J trimming: 7 bases; junction bases outside the gene matches: 7. The V gene's germline CDR1 is SGHRS and CDR2 YFSETQ. CDR3 loop: CASSWTSGVLEQYF. The DNA for the CDR3 is TGCGCCAGCAGCTGGACTAGCGGTGTCTTGGAGCAGTACTTC. The complete variable domain, with remaining parts taken from reference TRBV5-1 and TRBJ2-7, reads KAGVTQTPRYLIKTRGQQVTLSCSPISGHRSVSWYQQTPGQGLQFLFEYFSETQRNKGNFPGRFSGRQFSNSRSEMNVSTLELGDSALYLCASSWTSGVLEQYFGPGTRLTVT.

The genes are TRBV9 and TRBJ2-5; D uncertain. CDR1 is SGDLS, CDR2 YYNGEE, per germline. The CDR3 covers 15 residues. V lost 0 bases, J lost 4 bases, and 13 bases lay in between. As DNA, the CDR3 is TGTGCCAGCAGCGTAGTGGTAGGCGGTCGAGAGACCCAGTACTTC. The encoded protein is CASSVVVGGRETQYF. Supplemented by reference TRBV9 and TRBJ2-5, the full variable domain reads DSGVTQTPKHLITATGQRVTLRCSPRSGDLSVYWYQQSLDQGLQFLIQYYNGEERAKGNILERFSAQQFPDLHSELNLSSLELGDSALYFCASSVVVGGRETQYFGPGTRLLVL.

This clonotype was counted a few times. CDR3 in amino acids: CASSTGELFTYNEQFF. CDR3 in DNA: TGCGCCAGCAGCACCGGGGAGCTATTTACCTACAATGAGCAGTTCTTC. The chain joins TRBV5-1 to TRBJ2-1, with D possibly matching TRBD2 (5 bases). Trimming pared 4 bases from V and 2 bases from J, leaving 16 bases between. The CDR3 contains 16 residues. The germline V gene encodes CDR1 SGHRS and CDR2 YFSETQ.

This chain uses TRBV2 with TRBJ2-3, with 7 bases fitting TRBD2. Germline trimming cut 6 bases from V and 0 bases from J; bases unmatched to any gene: 12. The CDR3 extends over 17 amino acids. Germline-derived CDR1 and CDR2 are SNHLY and FYNNEI. The CDR3 loop reads CASSGARLAASTDTQYF. The CDR3 region has the DNA TGTGCCAGCAGCGGAGCCCGTCTAGCGGCTAGCACAGATACGCAGTATTTT.

This chain joins TRBV4-3 and TRBJ2-3; a possible D gene is TRBD1 (5 bases). The CDR3 loop spans 14 amino acids. CDR1 and CDR2 from the germline V gene are LGHNA and YSLEER. V was shortened by 4 bases and J by 2 bases, with 10 bases between the two germline ends. The CDR3 protein is CASSPGQDTDTQYF. The CDR3 DNA reads as TGCGCCAGCAGCCCAGGACAAGACACAGATACGCAGTATTTT.

The V gene is TRBV10-3, the J gene TRBJ1-4, with 7 bases fitting TRBD1. The germline V gene has CDR1 ENHRY and CDR2 SYGVKD. The V and J ends lost 7 bases and 5 bases, in that order; junction bases with no gene match: 7. The CDR3 length is 14 residues. Here the CDR3 DNA reads TGTGCCATCAATCCAGGGGGACTAAATGAAAAACTGTTTTTT. Its protein is CAINPGGLNEKLFF.

This clonotype was detected only a few times. V and J are TRBV9 and TRBJ2-1, with 7 bases aligning to TRBD2. CDR1 SGDLS and CDR2 YYNGEE come from the germline V gene. V shed 2 bases, J shed 3 bases, and the junction held 5 bases outside the gene matches. The CDR3 loop spans 15 amino acids. The CDR3 DNA sequence: TGTGCCAGCAGCGTCCAGGCTAGCGGCTACAATGAGCAGTTCTTC. Translated, it gives CASSVQASGYNEQFF.

The count of this clonotype is one. The gene calls are TRBV7-2 and TRBJ1-4; the match to TRBD1 covers 9 bases. The J segment lost 6 bases and the V segment lost 3 bases, leaving 2 bases of the junction unmatched. This CDR3 is built from 14 residues. Germline CDR1 and CDR2: SGHTA and FQGNSA. The DNA for the CDR3 is TGTGCCAGCAGCTTTGACAGGGGGGATGAAAAACTGTTTTTT. It yields the protein CASSFDRGDEKLFF.

The chain has TRBV7-6 and TRBJ2-5, with D uncertain. CDR3 length: 11 amino acids. V was pared by 1 base and J by 9 bases, with 6 bases between. The germline CDR1 and CDR2 sequences are SGHVS and FNYEAQ. The CDR3 region has the DNA TGTGCCAGCAGCTTAGGGCTGGCCCAGTACTTC. Translating it yields CASSLGLAQYF.